The TCR beta chain under discussion was sequenced for a study of B cell selection in AIRE deficiency. Findings and limits, study-wide: About a third of healthy-shared Treg sequences were found among patient Tconv cells. In TCRBV usage, CDR3 length and diversity, patient Tconv and Treg cells matched healthy donors. Shared Treg sequences were biased toward short CDR3s with few non-templated nucleotide insertions.

Germline CDR1 and CDR2: SGDLS and YYNGEE. The CDR3 spans 12 residues. Trimming removed 7 bases at V and 3 bases at J, with 10 bases between. The sorted conventional CD4 T cells were gated as CD4+CD127+. Repertoires were generated with immunoSEQ multiplex PCR, while TCRdb's copy carries only in-frame clones and drops some. The sample shows fewer than 30,000 clones, roughly 97% of them seen only once. Concerning this clone: The antigen is unknown.

The source is a human donor with AIRE deficiency. The chain carries TRBV9 and TRBJ1-2; no clear D gene. Sample: conventional CD4+ T cells sorted from PBMCs. The CDR3 reads CASGVRDYGYTF. CDR3 in DNA: TGTGCCAGCGGGGTCCGGGACTATGGCTACACCTTC. The whole variable domain, filled in from reference TRBV9 and TRBJ1-2, reads DSGVTQTPKHLITATGQRVTLRCSPRSGDLSVYWYQQSLDQGLQFLIQYYNGEERAKGNILERFSAQQFPDLHSELNLSSLELGDSALYFCASGVRDYGYTFGSGTRLTVV.